This T cell receptor beta chain originates from a study of shared clonotypes between healthy human individuals (dated by TCRdb to 2020 to 2022). Some background on the complete study: The cohort included a few men and a couple of women between 18 and 49 years of age. Each donor's leukapheresis produced roughly between roughly 0.94 and 9.5 billion PBMCs. The study deeply sequenced blood TCR repertoires of several healthy adults to estimate repertoire size and the extent of clonotype sharing between individuals. Different laboratories and diverse techniques were used to prepare libraries and sequence TCR repertoires, to increase sequencing depth and limit assay-specific biases. For each donor, three plates each were used for CD4 naive and CD4 memory, two plates were used for CD8 naive, and one plate was used for CD8 memory.

The donors were healthy, HIV-negative adults with no recently reported acute infections or vaccinations. Every donor was a Caucasian adult residing in Nashville, Tennessee, USA. Magnetic negative selection was used to enrich CD4+ T cells, after which naive cells were positively selected on CD45RA and the negative fraction became the memory subset. Blood was obtained by leukapheresis, after which PBMCs were separated by Ficoll-Histopaque density gradient centrifugation and cryopreserved in liquid nitrogen vapor phase. Purity and quantity of every magnetically sorted T cell population were checked by analytical flow cytometry. Genomic DNA was isolated from every sorted fraction and measured by UV absorbance on a Nanodrop 2000c. Using the deep immunoSEQ assay, multiplex PCR amplified TCR CDR3 regions from genomic DNA. For each cell subset, the extracted genomic DNA was distributed evenly across all wells of several immunoSEQ 96-well plates, and each plate served as one replicate. For sorted subsets, each replicate PCR was loaded with 200 to 250 ng genomic DNA, equivalent to 32,000 or so T cell genomes. Purified libraries were measured with a Qubit 3.0 fluorometer, size-checked on a Bioanalyzer 2100, and measured again with the KAPA Library Quantification kit. A separate single-read 150-cycle Illumina NextSeq 550 flow cell was used to sequence each immunoSEQ 96-well plate. The study's processing was this. Because the immunoSEQ output included only junctional sequences and no quality scores, the filtering could not be the same as the filtering used for full-length reads. Sequences were annotated with PyIR, a Python wrapper for IgBLAST v1.9, using IMGT germline references to assign V/J genes and CDR3. Any read was removed if the V/J assignment was weak (E-value above 1e-6), the CDR3 was missing, or the read contained stop codons, out-of-frame junctions, or ambiguous translated residues. A V3J clonotype was defined by an identical inferred V gene, J gene, and CDR3 amino acid sequence. The percentage overlap between two repertoires was calculated by dividing the number of shared unique clonotypes by the size of the smaller repertoire. Repertoire richness was assessed with RTK rarefaction, the Chao1 estimator, and Recon v2.1 estimates of unobserved clonotypes. For all TCRbeta clonotypes obtained by the gDNA method from a few donors, generation probabilities were computed with OLGA. The immuneACCESS repertoire file appears here via TCRdb, limited to in-frame rearrangements. These files lack a portion of the clones; in checked studies, under half of the deficit traces to unresolved V genes, and the cause of the others is not known. Clone size and V and J calls were adopted from that table, with D and trimming inferred from the DNA. This sample comprises about 2.3 million clones, 80% to 95% of them detected only once. The ten largest clones add up to approximately 0.41% of the sample.

The germline V gene yields SGHVS for CDR1 and FNYEAQ for CDR2. From the cysteine through the phenylalanine, the CDR3 covers 13 amino acids. Just CDR3 DNA is preserved here, 39 bases in frame from base 1. V has 4 bases trimmed and J has 6 bases trimmed; junction bases matching no gene number 3. Comments on this clone: Its antigen remains undetermined. Base qualities were left out, and no much larger clone turns up one base away.

Study-wide findings and limitations: Even with the large sequencing depth, rarefaction of the sorted-subset datasets indicated that sequencing was incomplete. Compared with non-shared clonotypes, the clonotypes found in all four sorted-subset donors had higher generation probabilities. Roughly 5% of naive CD4, more than 3% of naive CD8, around 2.3% of memory CD4, and 0.4% of memory CD8 clonotypes were shared across a few donors. Naive subsets generally had larger estimated clonotype richness than memory subsets did. The genetic and exposure-history diversity represented was limited by the small number of donors. Pairwise subsampling led to the expectation that sequencing depth would affect the degree of clonotype sharing among donors. Only blood was sampled, and tissue TCR repertoires likely differ from those in blood.

The TCR sequence derives from a man aged 18 to 29 in good health. Some clones in this sample may be carry-over from other donors' samples. Specimen: naive CD4+ T cells from PBMCs. This sample's cell subset or site label indicates: CD45RA+ positively selected. The chain is made from TRBV7-6 and TRBJ2-3; 8 middle bases align to TRBD2. The nucleotide sequence is given as TGTGCCAGCAGCTCGGCTAGCGGGGATACGCAGTATTTT. This sequence encodes CASSSASGDTQYF.